These 7 T cell receptor beta chains came from one sample sequenced in a study of cytomegalovirus exposure and HLA in healthy donors. 60 Vbeta and 13 Jbeta primers were used in PCR. Repertoires were generated with immunoSEQ multiplex PCR, while TCRdb's copy carries only in-frame clones and drops some. The data show about 170,000 clones, about 85% seen once. Sequenced input: PBMCs. The receptors were gathered from a man aged 25-45 years in good health and CMV-seropositive.

The chain carries TRBV4-1 and TRBJ1-4; TRBD1 might be the D (5 bases). Germline CDR1 reads MGHRA; CDR2 reads YSYEKL. The CDR3 runs to 15 residues. V was clipped by 0 bases and J by 10 bases, with 15 bases between them. CDR3 in amino acids: CASSQESRARGKLFF. The CDR3 DNA is TGCGCCAGCAGCCAAGAATCCAGGGCGCGGGGAAAACTGTTTTTT.

CDR3: CASSPRASGGLAGERAYEQYF. As DNA, the CDR3 is TGTGCCAGCTCACCTCGAGCCTCGGGAGGGCTAGCGGGAGAGCGCGCCTACGAGCAGTACTTC. The chain couples TRBV18 to TRBJ2-7; 10 bases are a match to TRBD2. Germline V gives CDR1 KGHSH, CDR2 LQKENI. The CDR3 has 21 residues. The V gene end was trimmed by 3 bases and the J gene end by 2 bases; junction bases not matched to a gene: 22.

V gene TRBV18 combines with J gene TRBJ1-4; 7 bases are a match to TRBD1. After removal of 6 bases from V and 2 bases from J, the junction contained 6 bases not matched to a gene. This CDR3 is built from 15 residues. Germline V lookup: CDR1 KGHSH, CDR2 LQKENI. The CDR3 DNA is TGTGCCAGCTCTCCCGACAGGGTGACTAATGAAAAACTGTTTTTT. The encoded protein is CASSPDRVTNEKLFF. The complete variable domain, with remaining parts taken from reference TRBV18 and TRBJ1-4, reads NAGVMQNPRHLVRRRGQEARLRCSPMKGHSHVYWYRQLPEEGLKFMVYLQKENIIDESGMPKERFSAEFPKEGPSILRIQQVVRGDSAAYFCASSPDRVTNEKLFFGSGTQLSVL.

The chain combines TRBV2 with TRBJ2-1, with D unclear. The CDR3 length is 11 residues. The germline gives CDR1 SNHLY, CDR2 FYNNEI. Trimming removed 8 bases from V and 2 bases from J, with 4 bases in between. The CDR3 is CASAPYNEQFF. CDR3 bases: TGTGCCAGCGCGCCCTACAATGAGCAGTTCTTC. Filled out from reference TRBV2 and TRBJ2-1, the complete variable domain reads EPEVTQTPSHQVTQMGQEVILRCVPISNHLYFYWYRQILGQKVEFLVSFYNNEISEKSEIFDDQFSVERPDGSNFTLKIRSTKLEDSAMYFCASAPYNEQFFGPGTRLTVL.

The chain recombines TRBV7-9 with TRBJ1-1; 7 positions match TRBD1. Germline CDR1 reads SEHNR; CDR2 reads FQNEAQ (reference sequence). With 2 bases clipped from V and 0 bases from J, the junction kept 3 bases outside the gene matches. CDR3 length: 15 amino acids. The CDR3 DNA reads as TGTGCCAGCAGCTTAATGACAGGGATGAACACTGAAGCTTTCTTT. As protein: CASSLMTGMNTEAFF.

V and J are TRBV5-6 and TRBJ1-6; perhaps TRBD1 as D (6 bases). The CDR3 is 15 amino acids. Germline loops: CDR1 SGHDT, CDR2 YYEEEE. With 0 bases removed from V and 8 bases from J, the gap between germline ends came to 12 bases. Here the CDR3 reads CASSLVVQGYSPLHF. The CDR3 DNA reads TGTGCCAGCAGCTTGGTAGTCCAGGGGTATTCACCCCTCCACTTT.

The chain has TRBV5-1 and TRBJ2-1; 13 bases agree with TRBD2. Germline assignment: CDR1 SGHRS and CDR2 YFSETQ. This CDR3 is 18 amino acids long. Trimming cost V 4 bases and J 2 bases; bases outside gene matches: 9. The CDR3 sequence: CASSLTGTSGATYNEQFF. The DNA of the CDR3 is TGCGCCAGCAGCCTCACTGGGACTAGCGGGGCCACCTACAATGAGCAGTTCTTC.